Reported below is one T cell receptor beta chain. This specimen belongs to a study of blood T cell repertoires in COVID-19. Using immunoSEQ multiplex PCR, the repertoire was profiled, and TCRdb retains in-frame clones only, with some absent. The table has some 130,000 clones, 84% seen once. V was clipped by 7 bases and J by 3 bases; unmatched bases: 5. CDR3 length: 14 residues. The germline V gene has CDR1 MNHEY and CDR2 SMNVEV (reference sequence). Sequenced sample: peripheral blood. The J gene is TRBJ1-1, the V gene TRBV27; 10 bases agree with TRBD1. The receptor was isolated from a human donor in a cohort sampled during active COVID-19. The DNA for the CDR3 is TGTGCCAGCAAATTGGGACAGGGGTACACTGAAGCTTTCTTT. Amino acid sequence: CASKLGQGYTEAFF.